The 27 T cell receptor beta chains given below trace back to one sample, sequenced in a study of beta chain features in type 1 diabetes. Study-level points and caveats: There was a moderate but significant shortening of TCRB CDR3s in all four CD4+ subsets of Type 1 diabetes patients.

The sequenced template was cDNA made from the entire isolated RNA. Libraries were prepared by immunoSEQ multiplex PCR; TCRdb keeps only in-frame clonotypes and omits some of them. The sample holds over 650,000 clones, over 13% seen once. For these TCRs, the target antigens are not known. Sequenced: naive CD4+ T cells from blood. The receptors originated from a man aged 18 to 30 with type 1 diabetes.

This clone was observed a few times. This sequence joins TRBV30 and TRBJ2-1; the D is unclear. This CDR3 has 15 amino acids. The germline CDR1 and CDR2 sequences are GTSNPN and SVGIG (reference sequence). The V and J ends lost 2 bases and 0 bases respectively, with 11 bases between them. CDR3 amino acids: CAWSRVLSSYNEQFF. The CDR3 nucleotides read TGTGCCTGGAGTCGAGTCTTGAGCTCCTACAATGAGCAGTTCTTC.

This sequence joins TRBV7-2 and TRBJ1-5; no reliable D call. V was clipped by 2 bases and J by 2 bases, with 10 bases between them. There are 15 residues in the CDR3. The germline CDR1 and CDR2 sequences are SGHTA and FQGNSA. CDR3 nucleotides: TGTGCCAGCAGCTTAAAGCCGGGCGGCAATCAGCCCCAGCATTTT. It yields the protein CASSLKPGGNQPQHF.

The chain links TRBV7-9 to TRBJ2-5, with 7 nucleotides matching TRBD2. The CDR3 has 14 amino acids. The V and J ends lost 5 bases and 1 base, in that order; junction bases with no gene match: 4. Germline CDR1 and CDR2: SEHNR and FQNEAQ (reference sequence). The CDR3, as DNA: TGTGCCAGCAGCCTACGGACTAGCCAAGAGACCCAGTACTTC. Amino acid sequence: CASSLRTSQETQYF.

The chain is built from TRBV6-1 and TRBJ1-6; D perhaps matches TRBD1 (5 bases). Germline V lookup: CDR1 MNHNS, CDR2 SASEGT. Trimming left V 11 bases short and J 5 bases short, with 13 bases between. The CDR3 sequence is 13 residues long. CDR3 region: CAGAGRDNSPLHF. The CDR3 DNA sequence: TGTGCCGGTGCGGGACGGGATAATTCACCCCTCCACTTT.

This clone has a handful of counts. J is TRBJ1-1 and V is TRBV4-1, with D hard to call. The CDR3 spans 15 residues. Germline V CDR1 and CDR2: MGHRA, YSYEKL. Trimming left V 1 base short and J 0 bases short, with 9 bases between. CDR3 amino acids: CASSQAPGVNTEAFF. The CDR3 DNA reads as TGCGCCAGCAGCCAAGCTCCCGGGGTGAACACTGAAGCTTTCTTT.

The chain links TRBV7-2 to TRBJ1-5; D is unclear. CDR1 and CDR2 from the germline V gene are SGHTA and FQGNSA. The V gene lost 5 bases and the J gene lost 7 bases, with 12 bases spanning the gap. The CDR3 spans 13 residues. In DNA, the CDR3 is TGTGCCAGCAGCCCCCACCCGCAACAGCCCCAGCATTTT. Amino acid sequence: CASSPHPQQPQHF.

This clone was detected a few times. Here the CDR3 reads CASSVEAFVGETQYF. In DNA, the CDR3 is TGTGCCAGCAGCGTAGAGGCTTTTGTCGGAGAGACCCAGTACTTC. The V gene is TRBV9, the J gene TRBJ2-5; D gene uncertain. CDR3 length: 15 residues. V was clipped by 0 bases and J by 4 bases, with 13 bases between them. Germline CDR1 SGDLS, CDR2 YYNGEE.

J is TRBJ2-2 and V is TRBV10-3; TRBD1 agrees at 9 bases. The germline V gene has CDR1 ENHRY and CDR2 SYGVKD. Unmatched junction bases numbered 4, after V lost 5 bases and J lost 3 bases. This CDR3 region has 15 residues. This chain's CDR3 is CAISWTGEDTGELFF. Written as DNA, the CDR3 is TGTGCCATCAGTTGGACAGGGGAGGACACCGGGGAGCTGTTTTTT.

The gene calls are TRBV29-1 and TRBJ1-5; TRBD1 matches at 7 bases. Germline V CDR1 and CDR2: SQVTM, ANQGSEA. This CDR3 comprises 13 residues. Germline trimming cut 5 bases from V and 9 bases from J; bases unmatched to any gene: 10. The CDR3 DNA reads as TGCAGCGTTTGCGAGGGGGCGACAGGGCCCCAGCATTTT. Protein sequence: CSVCEGATGPQHF.

V is TRBV19 and J is TRBJ1-5; D perhaps matches TRBD1 (5 bases). V lost 4 bases, J lost 5 bases, and 21 bases lay in between. Germline V gene sequence: CDR1 LNHDA, CDR2 SQIVND (reference sequence). The CDR3 has 17 residues. The DNA of the CDR3 is TGTGCCAGTAGTACCCAGAGAGGGACTGGGGTTTATCAGCCCCAGCATTTT. Encoded protein: CASSTQRGTGVYQPQHF.

V usage is TRBV7-3 and J usage is TRBJ1-5; TRBD1 matches at 10 bases. Germline loops: CDR1 SGHTA, CDR2 FQGTGA. The CDR3 is 19 amino acids. After removal of 5 bases from V and 0 bases from J, the junction contained 13 bases not matched to a gene. The CDR3 loop reads CASSPKTGTGDYSNQPQHF. In DNA, the CDR3 is TGTGCCAGCAGCCCGAAAACCGGGACAGGGGATTATAGCAATCAGCCCCAGCATTTT.

The chain links TRBV9 to TRBJ2-7; D might be TRBD1 (5 bases). The CDR3 extends over 15 amino acids. Germline CDR1 SGDLS, CDR2 YYNGEE. The V end lost 0 bases, the J end lost 4 bases, and 14 bases lay between the germline ends. This chain's CDR3 is CASSVGVTESYEQYF. The DNA of the CDR3 is TGTGCCAGCAGCGTAGGGGTGACAGAATCTTACGAGCAGTACTTC.

V gene TRBV4-3 combines with J gene TRBJ2-3, with D maybe TRBD1 (6 bases). The germline V gene encodes CDR1 LGHNA and CDR2 YSLEER. The CDR3 is 16 residues long. V was pared by 1 base and J by 2 bases, with 13 bases between. The CDR3 here is CASSQGQGLYTDTQYF. The DNA for the CDR3 is TGCGCCAGCAGCCAAGGCCAGGGGCTCTACACAGATACGCAGTATTTT.

V gene TRBV5-6 combines with J gene TRBJ2-1, with 14 bases matching TRBD2. The CDR3 is made up of 15 amino acids. Losses at the gene ends were 4 bases for V and 7 bases for J; bases not matched to a gene: 4. Germline CDR1 and CDR2: SGHDT and YYEEEE. This CDR3 is CASSEGTSGRNEQFF. The CDR3 region has the DNA TGTGCCAGCAGCGAAGGGACTAGCGGGAGAAATGAGCAGTTCTTC.

This clone was detected a few times. The chain is built from TRBV25-1 and TRBJ2-7; TRBD1 matches at 12 bases. CDR3 length: 15 residues. Trimming at V came to 3 bases and at J to 6 bases, leaving 6 bases not matched to a gene. CDR1 is MGHDK, CDR2 SYGVNS, per germline. The CDR3 reads CASSDRDRGLSEQYF. For the CDR3, the DNA is TGTGCCAGCAGTGACCGGGACAGGGGGCTCAGCGAGCAGTACTTC.

This clone was picked up a small number of times. The CDR3, as DNA: TGTGCCAGCAGTTATGCAGGCCGGAGGGGGGTCAGCAATCAGCCCCAGCATTTT. This translates into CASSYAGRRGVSNQPQHF. The V gene is TRBV7-9, the J gene TRBJ1-5; possible D gene TRBD1, 6 bases. V lost 6 bases and J 1 base, leaving 22 bases between the germline ends. The CDR3 consists of 18 residues. CDR1 and CDR2 from the germline V gene are SEHNR and FQNEAQ (reference sequence).

This clone turned up a few times. The gene calls are TRBV7-2 and TRBJ2-3; tentatively, D is TRBD2 (6 bases). The germline gives CDR1 SGHTA, CDR2 FQGNSA. The germline V and J ends were trimmed by 1 base and 6 bases, with 17 bases remaining between them. The CDR3 totals 16 residues. Written as DNA, the CDR3 is TGTGCCAGCAGCTTAGAAGGGCTAGCGACGGGGGATACGCAGTATTTT. This gives the protein CASSLEGLATGDTQYF.

The genes are TRBV30 and TRBJ1-2; D not resolved. The CDR3 runs to 12 residues. In germline, CDR1 is GTSNPN, CDR2 SVGIG (reference sequence). The ends were cut back, 4 bases at V and 5 bases at J, with 11 bases in the middle. The chain's CDR3 is CAWTATSYGYTF. In DNA form, the CDR3 reads TGTGCCTGGACCGCGACCTCTTATGGCTACACCTTC.

The rearrangement uses TRBV28 and TRBJ2-7; 9 nucleotides align to TRBD1. The ends lost 7 bases at V and 2 bases at J; junction bases unmatched: 9. Germline loops: CDR1 MDHEN, CDR2 SYDVKM. The CDR3 runs to 15 residues. CDR3 nucleotide sequence: TGTGCCAGCACCTCCCCGGGACAGGGTACCTACGAGCAGTACTTC. Protein product: CASTSPGQGTYEQYF.

The table lists this clone with a few counts. The chain employs TRBV10-1 and TRBJ2-1, with TRBD1 matching over 7 bases. The V gene's germline CDR1 is WNHNN and CDR2 SYGVQD (reference sequence). This CDR3 has 15 amino acids. The V gene end was trimmed by 5 bases and the J gene end by 5 bases; junction bases not matched to a gene: 9. CDR3 region: CASSTGTASHNEQFF. The CDR3 DNA follows: TGCGCCAGCAGTACCGGGACAGCGTCCCACAATGAGCAGTTCTTC.

This rearrangement joins TRBV5-1 to TRBJ2-2; D is undetermined. V was shortened by 0 bases and J by 2 bases, with 8 bases between the two germline ends. Germline V gene lookup returns CDR1 SGHRS and CDR2 YFSETQ. The CDR3 has 15 amino acids. The CDR3 coding sequence is TGCGCCAGCAGCTTGGCCTCAGATAACACCGGGGAGCTGTTTTTT. It encodes CASSLASDNTGELFF.

The V call is TRBV27, the J call TRBJ2-7; D is uncertain. Trimming left V 6 bases short and J 7 bases short, with 13 bases between. The germline gives CDR1 MNHEY, CDR2 SMNVEV (reference sequence). This CDR3 comprises 12 residues. CDR3 DNA: TGTGCCAGCAGCTCACCTGGACGGGAGCAGTACTTC. Protein sequence: CASSSPGREQYF.

The chain combines TRBV4-3 with TRBJ1-4; 9 bases match TRBD1. The CDR3 runs to 14 residues. The germline V gene has CDR1 LGHNA and CDR2 YSLEER. J lost 8 bases, V lost 4 bases, and 5 bases had no gene match. CDR3 sequence: CASSLDRGREKLFF. DNA of the CDR3: TGCGCCAGCAGCCTGGACAGGGGCCGCGAAAAACTGTTTTTT.

The chain recombines TRBV9 with TRBJ1-3; 8 bases agree with TRBD1. The CDR3 contains 15 residues. Trimming removed 1 base from V and 3 bases from J; junction bases left unmatched: 3. Germline CDR1 SGDLS, CDR2 YYNGEE. CDR3: CASSVTGGNGNTIYF. The CDR3 DNA sequence: TGTGCCAGCAGCGTAACAGGGGGGAATGGAAACACCATATATTTT. Based on the CDR3 plus reference TRBV9 and TRBJ1-3, the full variable domain is DSGVTQTPKHLITATGQRVTLRCSPRSGDLSVYWYQQSLDQGLQFLIQYYNGEERAKGNILERFSAQQFPDLHSELNLSSLELGDSALYFCASSVTGGNGNTIYFGEGSWLTVV.

This rearrangement joins TRBV30 to TRBJ1-3; D gene unclear. V lost 2 bases to trimming and J lost 0 bases, with 17 bases between them. CDR1 is GTSNPN, CDR2 SVGIG, per germline (reference sequence). This CDR3 contains 17 residues. CDR3 region: CAWSFAVGRHSGNTIYF. DNA for the CDR3: TGTGCCTGGAGTTTTGCCGTCGGACGCCACTCTGGAAACACCATATATTTT.

This clone was recorded a few times. The gene calls are TRBV28 and TRBJ2-1; the D is unclear. Trimming pared 5 bases from V and 12 bases from J, leaving 14 bases between. The CDR3 runs to 12 residues. Germline loops: CDR1 MDHEN, CDR2 SYDVKM. In DNA form, the CDR3 reads TGTGCCAGCAGTCGTGGAGTTTTGGGGCAGTTCTTC. Its translation is CASSRGVLGQFF. The full variable domain, in which reference TRBV28 and TRBJ2-1 provide the parts outside the CDR3, is DVKVTQSSRYLVKRTGEKVFLECVQDMDHENMFWYRQDPGLGLRLIYFSYDVKMKEKGDIPEGYSVSREKKERFSLILESASTNQTSMYLCASSRGVLGQFFGPGTRLTVL.

The chain employs TRBV30 and TRBJ1-5; D is undetermined. The V end was cut by 1 base, the J end by 2 bases, with 18 bases between. Germline values: CDR1 GTSNPN, CDR2 SVGIG (reference sequence). CDR3 length: 17 residues. The CDR3 loop is CAWSASRNFVRNQPQHF. In DNA form, the CDR3 reads TGTGCCTGGAGTGCCTCTCGGAATTTCGTGCGCAATCAGCCCCAGCATTTT.